This TCR beta chain was retrieved from a study of T cell responses to AZD1222 COVID-19 vaccine. This clone has just a few counts. Assay used: immunoSEQ multiplex PCR; TCRdb lists only in-frame clones, some missing. The data show 100,000 to 150,000 clones, more than 90% seen once. This CDR3 comprises 14 residues. V lost 4 bases to trimming and J lost 6 bases, with 16 bases between them. Germline-derived CDR1 and CDR2 are SGDLS and YYNGEE. The material was peripheral blood, obtained 28 days after the second AZD1222 dose. This chain connects TRBV9 to TRBJ1-2, with D perhaps matching TRBD1 (6 bases). This TCR came from an adult who received the AZD1222 COVID-19 vaccine. The CDR3 is CASSLLRGGDGYTF. The CDR3 bases are TGTGCCAGCAGCTTACTCAGGGGCGGCGATGGCTACACCTTC.